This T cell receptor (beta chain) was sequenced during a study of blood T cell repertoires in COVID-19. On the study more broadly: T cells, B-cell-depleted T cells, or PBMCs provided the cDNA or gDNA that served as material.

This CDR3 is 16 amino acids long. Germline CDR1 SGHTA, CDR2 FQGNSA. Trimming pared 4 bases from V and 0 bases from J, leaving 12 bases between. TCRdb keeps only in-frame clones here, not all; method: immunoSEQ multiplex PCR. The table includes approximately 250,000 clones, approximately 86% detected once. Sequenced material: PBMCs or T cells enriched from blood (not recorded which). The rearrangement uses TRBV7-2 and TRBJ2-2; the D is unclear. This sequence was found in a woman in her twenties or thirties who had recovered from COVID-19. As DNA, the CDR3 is TGTGCCAGCAGCTATAGTGGGCCAGCGAACACCGGGGAGCTGTTTTTT. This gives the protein CASSYSGPANTGELFF.